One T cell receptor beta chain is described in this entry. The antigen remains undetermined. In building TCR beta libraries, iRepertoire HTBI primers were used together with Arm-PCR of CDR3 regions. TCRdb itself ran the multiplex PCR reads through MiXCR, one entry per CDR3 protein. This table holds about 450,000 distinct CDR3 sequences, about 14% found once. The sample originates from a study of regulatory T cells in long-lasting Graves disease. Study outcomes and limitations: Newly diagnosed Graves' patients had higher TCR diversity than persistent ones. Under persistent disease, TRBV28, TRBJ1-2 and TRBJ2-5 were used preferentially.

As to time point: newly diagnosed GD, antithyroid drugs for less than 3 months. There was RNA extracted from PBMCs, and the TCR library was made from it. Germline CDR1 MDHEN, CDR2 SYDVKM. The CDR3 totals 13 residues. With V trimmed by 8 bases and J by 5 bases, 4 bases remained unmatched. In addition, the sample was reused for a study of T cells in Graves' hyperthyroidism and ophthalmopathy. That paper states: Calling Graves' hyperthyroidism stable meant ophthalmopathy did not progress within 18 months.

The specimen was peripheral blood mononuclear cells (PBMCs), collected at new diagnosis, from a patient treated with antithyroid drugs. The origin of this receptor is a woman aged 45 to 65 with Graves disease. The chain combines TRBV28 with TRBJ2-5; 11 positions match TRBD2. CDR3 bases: TGTGCCAGCCTAGCGGGAGGTATGGAGACCCAGTACTTC. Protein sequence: CASLAGGMETQYF.